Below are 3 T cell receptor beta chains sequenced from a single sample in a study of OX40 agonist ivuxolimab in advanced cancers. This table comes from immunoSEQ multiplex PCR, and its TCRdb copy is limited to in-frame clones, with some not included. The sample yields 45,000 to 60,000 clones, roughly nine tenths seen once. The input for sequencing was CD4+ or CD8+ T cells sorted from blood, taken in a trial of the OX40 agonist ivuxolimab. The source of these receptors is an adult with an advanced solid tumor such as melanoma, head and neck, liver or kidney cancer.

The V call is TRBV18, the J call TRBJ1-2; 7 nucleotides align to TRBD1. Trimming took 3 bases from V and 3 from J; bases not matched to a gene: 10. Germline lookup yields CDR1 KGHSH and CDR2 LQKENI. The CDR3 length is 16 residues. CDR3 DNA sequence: TGTGCCAGCTCACCTGAGAACAGGGGTTTTGACTATGGCTACACCTTC. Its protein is CASSPENRGFDYGYTF. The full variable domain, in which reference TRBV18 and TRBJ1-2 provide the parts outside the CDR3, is NAGVMQNPRHLVRRRGQEARLRCSPMKGHSHVYWYRQLPEEGLKFMVYLQKENIIDESGMPKERFSAEFPKEGPSILRIQQVVRGDSAAYFCASSPENRGFDYGYTFGSGTRLTVV.

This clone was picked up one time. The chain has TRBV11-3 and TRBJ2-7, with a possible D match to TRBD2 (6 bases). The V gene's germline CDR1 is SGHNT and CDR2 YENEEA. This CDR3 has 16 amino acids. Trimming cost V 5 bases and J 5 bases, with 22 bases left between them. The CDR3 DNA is TGTGCCAGCAGCGCGCTCCTTGGGGGTAGCGGAAACGAGCAGTACTTC. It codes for CASSALLGGSGNEQYF.

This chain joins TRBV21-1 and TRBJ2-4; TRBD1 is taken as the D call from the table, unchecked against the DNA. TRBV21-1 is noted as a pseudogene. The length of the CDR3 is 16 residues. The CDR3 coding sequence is TGTGCCAGCAGCATGGGCCCTTGGGTAGCCAAAAACATTCAGTACTTC. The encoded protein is CASSMGPWVAKNIQYF.